What follows describes a single T cell receptor (beta chain). The antigen is unknown. This sample stems from a study of OX40 agonist ivuxolimab in advanced cancers. The investigators sampled blood at baseline, at cycle 4 day 1, and at cycle 7 day 1. The germline V and J ends were trimmed by 7 bases and 0 bases, with 20 bases remaining between them. The length of the CDR3 is 17 residues. The V gene's germline CDR1 is MDHEN and CDR2 SYDVKM. The study, taken as a whole, reports: Also showing low normalized T-cell clonal expansion were some of the nonresponders.

TCRdb's copy holds only in-frame clones and misses some; the assay was immunoSEQ multiplex PCR. The profile covers 50,000 to 65,000 clones, with approximately 88% appearing a single time and under 3.5% taken by the ten largest. V and J are TRBV28 and TRBJ2-3; tentative D call: TRBD2 (6 bases). This specimen was CD4+ or CD8+ T cells sorted from blood, taken in a trial of the OX40 agonist ivuxolimab. This receptor was identified in an adult with an advanced solid tumor such as melanoma, head and neck, liver or kidney cancer. CDR3 residues: CASTHSGTPISTDTQYF. The CDR3 bases are TGTGCCAGCACCCATTCCGGGACTCCTATAAGCACAGATACGCAGTATTTT. Complete variable domain (other parts from reference TRBV28 and TRBJ2-3): DVKVTQSSRYLVKRTGEKVFLECVQDMDHENMFWYRQDPGLGLRLIYFSYDVKMKEKGDIPEGYSVSREKKERFSLILESASTNQTSMYLCASTHSGTPISTDTQYFGPGTRLTVL.